The sample holds many counts of the clone carrying this T cell receptor beta chain. CDR3 length: 15 amino acids. Unmatched junction bases numbered 8, after V lost 5 bases and J lost 3 bases. Per the germline V gene, CDR1 is SGHTA and CDR2 is FQGNSA. First-strand cDNA used TRAV- and TRBV-specific primers, covering alpha and beta chains. The TCRs were subjected to amplification over about 19 PCR cycles employing a constant-region primer in conjunction with a V-primer adapter. A single record per CDR3 protein comes from TCRdb applying MiXCR to the reads. The table has under 75,000 distinct CDR3 sequences, around 23% seen once. This sample is drawn from a study of low-dose radiotherapy and immunotherapy resistance in tumors. Described time point: after trial treatment. Regarding treatment: LDRT plus nivolumab, ipilimumab, low-dose cyclophosphamide and aspirin (RACIN trial).

Specimen: PBMCs, collected after low-dose radiotherapy plus immunotherapy. The receptor was derived from a male donor with prostate cancer. The V gene is TRBV7-2, the J gene TRBJ1-1; 8 bases agree with TRBD1. This chain's CDR3 is CASSPRTGSDTEAFF. DNA of the CDR3: TGTGCCAGCAGCCCCCGGACAGGGTCGGACACTGAAGCTTTCTTT.